The present entry profiles one T cell receptor beta chain with its context. What it recognizes is unknown. Measured with immunoSEQ multiplex PCR; TCRdb has only the in-frame clones, and not every one. There are approximately 99,000 clones in the sample; 70% to 90% occur only once, and just under 3% lies in the top ten. This CDR3 region has 13 residues. Germline V CDR1 and CDR2: ENHRY, SYGVKD. Trimming shortened V by 4 bases and J by 5 bases, and 11 bases separated the two germline ends. This record comes from a study of T cell responses to AZD1222 COVID-19 vaccine. Overall study findings and caveats: Reportedly, nearly half of unique spike TCRs recognized epitopes outside B.1.351/B.1.1.7 mutations.

The V call is TRBV10-3, the J call TRBJ1-1; D uncertain. Specimen: peripheral blood, collected on day 0 of AZD1222 vaccination. The receptor comes from an adult in good health. The CDR3 bases are TGTGCCATCAGTGGGGGTAAGGGTACTGAAGCTTTCTTT. Its protein product is CAISGGKGTEAFF.